This TCR beta chain was sequenced during a study of shared clonotypes between healthy human individuals. Whole-study findings and limits: Larger estimated richness was generally seen in naive subsets than in memory subsets.

Researchers divided each subset's genomic DNA evenly across several immunoSEQ plates. Measured with immunoSEQ multiplex PCR; TCRdb has only the in-frame clones, and not every one. Of 650,000 to 800,000 clones detected, about 90% appear once; the ten largest clones hold 24%. CD45RO-negative, CCR7-positively selected cells formed the naive CD8 fraction, excluding terminally differentiated effector memory CD45RA+ cells. Of note for this clone: Antigen unknown.

Germline V gene data show CDR1 as WSHSY and CDR2 as SAAADI. CDR3 size: 21 residues. V lost 3 bases and J 1 base, leaving 28 bases between the germline ends. The rearrangement joins TRBV10-2 to TRBJ2-4; D is tentatively TRBD1 or TRBD2 (6 bases each). Sequenced sample: naive CD8+ T cells sorted from blood. The TCR originated in a man aged 30 to 39 in good health. The CDR3 DNA reads TGCGCCAGCAGTGATGGTTTCGACGAGCGGCTAACCGGGGGCGCCAAAAACATTCAGTACTTC. It translates to CASSDGFDERLTGGAKNIQYF.